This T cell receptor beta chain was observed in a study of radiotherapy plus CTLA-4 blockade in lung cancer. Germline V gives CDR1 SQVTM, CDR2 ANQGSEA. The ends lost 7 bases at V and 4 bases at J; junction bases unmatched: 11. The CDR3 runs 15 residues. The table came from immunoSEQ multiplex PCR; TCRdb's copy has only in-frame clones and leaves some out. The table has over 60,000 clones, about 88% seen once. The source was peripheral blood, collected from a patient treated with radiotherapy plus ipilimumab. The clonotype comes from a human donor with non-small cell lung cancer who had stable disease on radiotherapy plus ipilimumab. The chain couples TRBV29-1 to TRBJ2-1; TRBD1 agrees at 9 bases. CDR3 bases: TGCAGCGCCCCGGATGGGACAGGGTATTACAATGAGCAGTTCTTC. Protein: CSAPDGTGYYNEQFF.